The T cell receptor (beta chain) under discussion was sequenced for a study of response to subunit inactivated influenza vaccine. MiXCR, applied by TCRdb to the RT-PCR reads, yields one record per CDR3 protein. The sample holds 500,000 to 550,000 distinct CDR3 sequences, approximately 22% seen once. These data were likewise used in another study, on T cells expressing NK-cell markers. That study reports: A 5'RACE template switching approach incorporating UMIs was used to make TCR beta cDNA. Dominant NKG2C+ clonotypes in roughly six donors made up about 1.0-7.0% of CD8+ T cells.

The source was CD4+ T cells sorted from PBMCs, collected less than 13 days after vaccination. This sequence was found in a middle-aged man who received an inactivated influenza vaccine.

CDR3 sequence reads: CAWSVTLGTGLGYTF. In nucleotides, the CDR3 is TGTGCCTGGAGTGTTACCCTCGGGACAGGGCTTGGCTACACCTTC. The rearrangement joins TRBV30 to TRBJ1-2; 9 bases line up with TRBD1. CDR3 length: 15 amino acids. V trimming: 0 bases; J trimming: 7 bases; junction bases outside the gene matches: 9. Germline V lookup: CDR1 GTSNPN, CDR2 SVGIG (reference sequence).